This entry describes one T cell receptor beta chain. This clone was picked up one time. Its antigen remains unidentified. No much larger clonotype is one base removed from it; base qualities were not supplied. The cohort comprised fewer than 750 healthy bone marrow donors. Cohort members were all nominally healthy when sampled, although unrecorded immune exposures were likely present. The donor tested CMV seropositive, placing the donor among the 290 or so seropositive members of the cohort. A peripheral blood sample was collected from each donor, and TCR beta sequencing was performed on peripheral blood mononuclear cells. The Qiagen DNeasy Blood Extraction Kit was used to extract genomic DNA from the blood cell samples. Library generation was performed with the immunoSEQ multiplex PCR assay. The multiplex PCR relied on a mix of 60 forward primers for TCR Vbeta segments and 13 reverse primers for TCR Jbeta segments. A multiplex PCR assay on genomic DNA amplified the CDR3 region of rearranged TCR beta genes. The Illumina HiSeq System was used to sequence the amplified TCR beta libraries as 87-base-pair reads. The authors' analysis ran thus. Across the 700 or so repertoires, a later analysis counted 60 million to 90 million unique TCR beta chains, roughly 11 million of which were shared by at least two donors. A nearest-neighbor algorithm error-corrected the raw reads and collapsed the reads into unique sequences, merging closely related sequences to remove PCR and sequencing errors. Alignment of CDR3 sequences to IMGT reference sequences was used to assign V, D and J gene segments. For a sequence to be retained, a match of at least six nucleotides to both a V gene segment and a J gene segment was required. Rearrangements were called productive when the CDR3 lacked stop codons and stayed in frame with V and J; all others were non-productive. Following IMGT convention, CDR3 was defined as the stretch from the second conserved V-encoded cysteine to the conserved J-encoded phenylalanine. Sequences without an unambiguous match to a single V gene segment were excluded from the earlier analysis of approximately 560 of the donors. An earlier analysis of some 500 of the donors classified V segments as functional when productive rearrangements were above 56.7% and as segregating when the standard deviation between donors was above 5%. A statistical classification framework was built for diagnosing cytomegalovirus status from the catalog of TCR beta chain sequences. A later analysis assigned V and J genes by comparing TCR nucleotide sequences with IMGT/GENE-DB human TR gene sequences. Using the TCRdist pipeline, a later analysis assigned CDR3 sequences along with most-parsimonious VDJ recombination scenarios. In a later analysis, each TCR beta chain was defined by its CDR3 amino acid sequence together with its V-gene family, and reads without a unique V-gene family were excluded. As a way to deal with suspected cross-contamination and a sequencing artifact, a later analysis dropped approximately 590 nucleotide sequences that were highly shared and had low generation probability. In a later analysis, a clonal expansion index for each public chain was calculated from normalized within-repertoire ranks of inferred template counts. In a later analysis, generation probabilities were computed with a VDJ recombination model fitted to out-of-frame rearrangements, and the resulting probabilities were checked against IGoR. In a later analysis, TCR-TCR, TCR-HLA and TCR-CMV co-occurrence was scored with hypergeometric tests, and a repertoire-size bias correction was applied to TCR pairs. A later analysis estimated false discovery rates by permuting HLA or CMV assignments 20 times. In a later analysis, co-occurring TCRs were grouped using DBSCAN, with TCRdist sequence similarity added in when clustering inside HLA-allele-positive subsets. Co-occurrence clustering excluded repertoires with fewer than 30,000 or more than 120,000 public chains, plus five with anomalous nucleotide sharing. Not all clones reach the TCRdb copy of this immuneACCESS table, which keeps in-frame sequences only. Checked studies attribute under half of the gap to unresolved V genes and leave the rest unexplained. D and trimming come from the DNA, and the V and J calls and clone size come from that table. This sample holds 150,000 to 180,000 clones; 75% to 85% were observed only once. Together, the top ten hold roughly 7.7% of the sample.

V and J are truncated by 3 bases and 7 bases respectively, leaving an intervening sequence of 22 bases. Sequences SEHNR (CDR1) and FQNEAQ (CDR2) are obtained from the germline V gene (reference sequence). The CDR3 runs 18 amino acids, cysteine and phenylalanine included. Kept here is only the CDR3 DNA, which spans 54 bases and is read in frame from base 1. The data are from a study of cytomegalovirus exposure and HLA in healthy donors (TCRdb year 2017). With respect to the entire study: According to an earlier analysis of several hundred of the donors, about 190 million T cells yielded 90 million to 140 million unique TCR beta sequences and about 300 Gb of sequence data. Approximately 310 gigabases of sequencing data and tens of millions of unique TCR sequences made up an early release that covered roughly 670 HLA-typed donors. Among the approximately 420 genotyped donors, around 81% belonged to the genetic ancestry cluster associated with self-reported Caucasian donors. The study was designed to test whether signatures of past pathogen exposure could be identified by cataloging public T cell receptors. The T cell repertoires of around 730 subjects were profiled by immunosequencing and related to cytomegalovirus serostatus. In addition to the first cohort of around 670 subjects, a separate validation cohort of 130 or so different subjects was used. To predict cytomegalovirus infection status, the study brought together high-throughput TCR immunosequencing, statistical association of individual TCRs with disease status, and machine learning. To study patterns of TCR occurrence, a later analysis re-analyzed previously published TCR beta repertoires from around 700 donors and added high-resolution HLA genotyping. The later analysis used no new phenotypic data to find candidate immune exposures, relying instead on TCR beta sequences and their occurrence across donors. In an earlier analysis of roughly 580 of the donors, high-throughput TCR beta sequencing was used to judge whether each TCR beta V gene segment behaved as functional or pseudogenic. Donor age, sex, ethnicity and CMV serostatus were compiled alongside the repertoire data. Genome-wide SNP genotypes for about 55% of the roughly 670 donors were used in a later genetic analysis, which treated that subset as a discovery cohort. Every repertoire in the discovery cohort had been generated on one and the same sequencing platform. HLA typing included class I and class II loci at four-digit resolution. Typing coverage varied by locus: roughly 620-640 donors for A, B, C, DRB1 and DQB1; 522 for DQA1; approximately 570 for DPA1; some 470 for DPB1. Five DR-DQ haplotypes were treated as single units for association and clustering because of strong linkage in the cohort. Among some 400 genotyped donors of the cohort, an average of about 240,000 unique TCR beta nucleotide sequences was sequenced per donor, of which about 20% were non-productive.

Overall study results and their limits: Most TCR sequences were observed very rarely across donors, whereas some public TCRs were present in many individuals. In this cohort, only TCR beta chains were sequenced, and detectable features were limited by the absence of alpha or paired-chain data. A later analysis found that HLA-associated TCR beta chains were more clonally expanded and had lower generation probabilities than equally common non-associated chains. A further reported finding was that TCR beta sequences accurately predicted the HLA-A and HLA-B alleles for most subjects in the first cohort. Assigning TCR associations to individual alleles was difficult when HLA alleles, especially DR and DQ, strongly co-occurred. Because the 87-base-pair reads could not distinguish some IMGT-functional V segments, including TRBV6-2 and TRBV6-3, those segments were excluded. In a later analysis, most CMV-associated TCR beta chains were found to appear HLA-restricted, with HLA associations seemingly driven largely by CMV exposure. A few of the identified cytomegalovirus-associated TCR beta chains were confirmed in vitro to be specific for cytomegalovirus antigens. The authors suggested that the approach could potentially be extended to other disease states and immunological phenotypes. A later genetic analysis reported fewer N-insertions in productive TCRs among donors in an Asian-associated ancestry cluster than the roughly 690-donor mean. Because some donors lacked HLA typing at each locus, the association tests relied only on the typed subset. At a false discovery rate of 0.05, a later analysis linked under 20,000 TCR beta sequences to specific HLA alleles. Immune exposure information for the cohort was limited to CMV serostatus. The presence/absence analyses assumed that sequencing depth was roughly uniform across donors, and that assumption may not be true. In a later analysis, TCR association rates were found to vary across HLA loci, with the most associated TCRs seen for DRB1 alleles and the fewest for HLA-C alleles. Because counts were too low, 15 to 20 rarely observed V segments, including chromosome 9 orphons, were excluded from the earlier analysis of 587 of the donors. A later analysis reported that several top co-occurrence clusters appeared linked to parvovirus B19, influenza, CMV and Epstein-Barr virus. Linkage disequilibrium might explain the correlated functional status among segregating V segments, but an unknown experimental factor could not be ruled out. Broadly in line with IMGT annotations, most TCR beta V segments showed up in productive rearrangements about 87% or about 30% of the time in an earlier analysis of around 550 of the donors. Cytomegalovirus status was reported to be diagnosed by the classifier with high specificity and sensitivity in both the original and validation cohorts. In the study, around 150 TCR beta chains were listed as associated with cytomegalovirus. In a later genetic analysis, a missense DCLRE1C variant was associated with V-gene and J-gene trimming of TCR beta chains, and the association was replicated in an independent cohort. A cluster of highly shared sequence variants was judged likely to represent a technical artifact of the sequencing pipeline.

The sequence came from a man younger than 40 in good health and CMV-seropositive. The sequence joins TRBV7-9 to TRBJ1-6; TRBD1 might be the D gene, on 6 matching bases. Sequencing was done on a sample of PBMCs. The sequenced DNA: TGTGCCAGCAGCTTTTCACTCCAATGGGACAAGAGGAATTCACCCCTCCACTTT. It is translated as CASSFSLQWDKRNSPLHF.